Detailed here is one T cell receptor beta chain. The germline V gene has CDR1 SGHNT and CDR2 YYREEE (reference sequence). Unmatched junction bases numbered 8, after V lost 4 bases and J lost 13 bases. The CDR3 loop spans 12 amino acids. This table comes from immunoSEQ multiplex PCR, and its TCRdb copy is limited to in-frame clones, with some not included. The sample consists of about 350,000 clones, roughly 94% of them appearing once. The sample is drawn from a study of Ad26.COV2.S vaccination and SARS-CoV-2 variants. This specimen was peripheral blood, taken after recovery from COVID-19. The chain is built from TRBV5-4 and TRBJ2-5; 9 bases align to TRBD1. The clonotype comes from a human donor who had recovered from COVID-19. The CDR3 protein is CASSGWDRVWYF. CDR3 coding DNA: TGTGCCAGCAGCGGCTGGGACAGGGTATGGTACTTC.